The rows below give T cell receptor beta chains drawn from one sample of a study of cytomegalovirus exposure and HLA in healthy donors. Data came from immunoSEQ multiplex PCR; TCRdb stores just in-frame clones and leaves some out. The data show about 60,000 clones, 65% to 85% seen once. The sequencing input was PBMCs. These receptors were taken from a male donor in good health and CMV-seronegative. Each CDR3 is given with its conserved first and last residue. The D gene is left open where the match is weak. The size entry is marked missing in some rows and otherwise reads once, few, many or a size class.

TRBD1 - TRBJ1-1 13 TRBV5-1 CASSQDRDPEAFF TGCGCCAGCAGCCAAGACAGGGACCCTGAAGCTTTCTTT
- - TRBJ2-7 15 TRBV6-1 CASSEELTPSYEQYF TGTGCCAGCAGTGAAGAGTTGACTCCCTCCTACGAGCAGTACTTC
TRBD1 - TRBJ2-7 15 TRBV18 CASSPEDRGSYEQYF TGTGCCAGCTCACCAGAGGACAGGGGGTCCTACGAGCAGTACTTC
- - TRBJ1-2 13 TRBV6-5 CASSYRGVYGYTF TGTGCCAGCAGTTACCGGGGAGTCTATGGCTACACCTTC
- once TRBJ1-6 16 TRBV7-6 CASSLGGDVSYSPLHF TGTGCCAGCAGCTTAGGGGGGGACGTCTCGTATTCACCCCTCCACTTT
- - TRBJ2-3 13 TRBV6-4 CASSRDNTDTQYF TGTGCCAGCAGCCGGGACAACACGGATACGCAGTATTTT
- - TRBJ1-1 15 TRBV5-1 CASQGTPGWNTEAFF TGCGCCAGCCAAGGTACGCCAGGCTGGAACACTGAAGCTTTCTTT
- few TRBJ1-6 15 TRBV10-3 CAISESRPRNSPLHF TGTGCCATCAGTGAGTCGCGCCCGAGAAATTCACCCCTCCACTTT
- - TRBJ2-3 16 TRBV5-1 CASSLLPGAGADTQYF TGCGCCAGCAGCCTCCTCCCAGGGGCAGGTGCGGATACGCAGTATTTT
TRBD1 - TRBJ2-3 15 TRBV7-9 CASSLVQGETDTQYF TGTGCCAGCAGCTTAGTACAGGGGGAAACAGATACGCAGTATTTT
- - TRBJ1-2 12 TRBV28 CASTTGPGGYTF TGTGCCAGCACAACAGGTCCTGGCGGCTACACCTTC
- few TRBJ2-7 13 TRBV27 CASSLWGTYEQYF TGTGCCAGCAGTTTATGGGGCACGTACGAGCAGTACTTC
TRBD1 - TRBJ1-2 14 TRBV6-5 CASRPPGQPYGYTF TGTGCCAGCAGGCCCCCGGGACAGCCCTATGGCTACACCTTC
- - TRBJ1-2 14 TRBV18 CASSPSADNYGYTF TGTGCCAGCTCACCAAGTGCGGATAACTATGGCTACACCTTC
TRBD1 - TRBJ2-7 12 TRBV18 CASSPTGREQYF TGTGCCAGCTCACCGACAGGGCGCGAGCAGTACTTC
TRBD1 - TRBJ2-1 14 TRBV19 CASRGQGGTNEQFF TGTGCCAGTAGGGGACAGGGAGGTACCAATGAGCAGTTCTTC
TRBD1 few TRBJ2-7 14 TRBV9 CASSVGDRDYEQYF TGTGCCAGCAGCGTAGGGGACAGGGACTACGAGCAGTACTTC